This T cell receptor beta chain was recovered during a study of response to subunit inactivated influenza vaccine (dated by TCRdb to 2016 to 2019). About the full investigation: The study used deep quantitative T cell receptor repertoire profiling to track responses to a trivalent subunit inactivated influenza vaccine.

There are a few counts of this clonotype. Its specific antigen is unknown. Base qualities are not recorded, but no much larger clone differs from it by a single base. Library construction relied on RT-PCR. Sequenced on an Illumina HiSeq 2500. TCRdb reprocessing: public reads trimmed at Q25 with fastp, clones called with MiXCR, in-frame beta chains kept. Every distinct CDR3 protein forms one entry, paired with its most common genes and DNA. For this sample the table gives under 750,000 distinct CDR3 sequences, of which approximately 10% were detected only once. The ten biggest clones cover about 9.4% of the sample. Broader findings and caveats from the paper: According to the authors, only a limited number of new T cells may be recruited by each seasonal influenza vaccination.

The sequencing used PBMCs from blood, collected on the day of vaccination. The receptor was derived from a man over 45 who received an inactivated influenza vaccine. Donor details come from another sample of the same person, matched by shared clones.

At the DNA level, the sequence is TGCGCCAGCAGCTTGTCCGGTTACGGGGAGAGCTCCTACAATGAGCAGTTCTTC. It translates as CASSLSGYGESSYNEQFF. The rearranged segments are TRBV5-1 and TRBJ2-1; the D gene is possibly TRBD2, with 5 bases matching. The CDR3 covers 18 residues, taking in both the cysteine and the phenylalanine. This entry keeps only the CDR3 DNA: 54 bases, framed from base 1. Relative to germline, V is 1 base shorter and J is 0 bases shorter, with 17 bases between their ends. For CDR1 and CDR2, the germline V gene lists SGHRS and YFSETQ. With all but the CDR3 taken from the reference TRBV5-1 and TRBJ2-1 genes, the full variable domain is: KAGVTQTPRYLIKTRGQQVTLSCSPISGHRSVSWYQQTPGQGLQFLFEYFSETQRNKGNFPGRFSGRQFSNSRSEMNVSTLELGDSALYLCASSLSGYGESSYNEQFFGPGTRLTVL.